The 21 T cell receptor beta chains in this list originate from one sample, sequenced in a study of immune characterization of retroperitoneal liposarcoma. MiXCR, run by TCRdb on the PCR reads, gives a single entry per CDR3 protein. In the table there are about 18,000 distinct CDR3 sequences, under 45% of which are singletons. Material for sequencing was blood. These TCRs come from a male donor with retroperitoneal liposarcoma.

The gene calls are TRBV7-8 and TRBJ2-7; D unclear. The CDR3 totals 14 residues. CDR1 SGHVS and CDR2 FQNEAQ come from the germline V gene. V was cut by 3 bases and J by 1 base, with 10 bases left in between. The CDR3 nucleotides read TGTGCCAGCAGCTTCCGTAGGAATTCCTACGAGCAGTACTTC. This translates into CASSFRRNSYEQYF.

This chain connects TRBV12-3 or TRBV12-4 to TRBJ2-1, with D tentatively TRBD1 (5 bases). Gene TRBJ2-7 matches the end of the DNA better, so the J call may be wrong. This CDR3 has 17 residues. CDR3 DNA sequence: TGTGCCAGCAGTTCGGATGCCAGGGATATACCCTACAATGAGCAGTACTTC. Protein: CASSSDARDIPYNEQYF.

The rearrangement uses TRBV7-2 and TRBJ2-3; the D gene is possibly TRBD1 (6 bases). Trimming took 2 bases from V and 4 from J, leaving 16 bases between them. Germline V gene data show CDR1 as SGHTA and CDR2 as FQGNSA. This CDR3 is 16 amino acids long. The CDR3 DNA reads TGTGCCAGCAGCTTACCGGCCACAGGGTCCCCAGATACGCAGTATTTT. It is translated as CASSLPATGSPDTQYF.

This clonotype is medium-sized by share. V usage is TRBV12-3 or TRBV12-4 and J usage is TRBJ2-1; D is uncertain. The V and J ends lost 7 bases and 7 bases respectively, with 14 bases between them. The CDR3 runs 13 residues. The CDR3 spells CASTPRDRNEQFF. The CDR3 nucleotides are TGTGCCAGCACTCCCCGCGACCGGAATGAGCAGTTCTTC.

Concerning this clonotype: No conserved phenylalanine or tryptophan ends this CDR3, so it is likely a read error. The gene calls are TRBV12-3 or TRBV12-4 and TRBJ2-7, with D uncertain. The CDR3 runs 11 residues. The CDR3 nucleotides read TGTGCAAGCAGTTTCCACTACGAGCAGTACTTG. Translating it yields CASSFHYEQYL.

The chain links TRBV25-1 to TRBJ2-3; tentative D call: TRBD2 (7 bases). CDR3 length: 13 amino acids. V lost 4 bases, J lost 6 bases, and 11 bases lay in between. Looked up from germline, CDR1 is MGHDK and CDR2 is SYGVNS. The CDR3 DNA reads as TGTGCCAGCAGTGTAGGGGGGGCGGATACGCAGTATTTT. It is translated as CASSVGGADTQYF.

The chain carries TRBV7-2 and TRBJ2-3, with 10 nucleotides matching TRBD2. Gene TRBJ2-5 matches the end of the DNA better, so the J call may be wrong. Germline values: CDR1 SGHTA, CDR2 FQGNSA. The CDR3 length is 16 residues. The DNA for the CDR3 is TGTGCCAGCAGCTTAGGCAGCGGGGGGGCGTTGGAGACCCAGTACTTC. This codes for CASSLGSGGALETQYF.

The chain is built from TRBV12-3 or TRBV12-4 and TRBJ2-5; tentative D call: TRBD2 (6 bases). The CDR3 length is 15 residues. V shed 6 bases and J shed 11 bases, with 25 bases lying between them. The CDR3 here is CASRLELAPIGEQYF. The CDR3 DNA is TGTGCCAGCAGACTTGAACTAGCACCGATTGGTGAGCAGTACTTC.

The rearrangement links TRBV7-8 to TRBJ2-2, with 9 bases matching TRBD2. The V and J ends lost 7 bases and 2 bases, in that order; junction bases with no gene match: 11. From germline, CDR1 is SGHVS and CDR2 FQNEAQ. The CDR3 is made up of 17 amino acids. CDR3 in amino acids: CASKERASGANTGELFF. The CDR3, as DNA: TGTGCCAGCAAGGAGAGGGCTAGCGGGGCTAACACCGGGGAGCTGTTTTTT.

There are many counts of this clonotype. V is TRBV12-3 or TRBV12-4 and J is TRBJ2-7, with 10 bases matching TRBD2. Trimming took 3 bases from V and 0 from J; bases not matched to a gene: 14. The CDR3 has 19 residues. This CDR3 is CASSFVFASGSFSSYEQYF. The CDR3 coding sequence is TGTGCCAGCAGTTTTGTTTTTGCTAGCGGGAGTTTCAGCTCCTACGAGCAGTACTTC.

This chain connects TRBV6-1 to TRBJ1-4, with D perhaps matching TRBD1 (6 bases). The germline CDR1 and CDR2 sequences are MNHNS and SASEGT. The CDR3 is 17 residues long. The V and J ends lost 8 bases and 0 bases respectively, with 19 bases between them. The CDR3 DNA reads TGTGCCAGCCAAGACAGGCCTTTAATTGCAACTAATGAAAAACTGTTTTTT. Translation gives CASQDRPLIATNEKLFF.

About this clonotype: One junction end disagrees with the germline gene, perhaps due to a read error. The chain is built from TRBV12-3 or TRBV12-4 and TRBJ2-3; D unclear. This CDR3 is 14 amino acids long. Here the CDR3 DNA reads TGTGCCAGCAGTCGGAGAGCCGGCACAGATCCGCAGTATTTC. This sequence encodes CASSRRAGTDPQYF.

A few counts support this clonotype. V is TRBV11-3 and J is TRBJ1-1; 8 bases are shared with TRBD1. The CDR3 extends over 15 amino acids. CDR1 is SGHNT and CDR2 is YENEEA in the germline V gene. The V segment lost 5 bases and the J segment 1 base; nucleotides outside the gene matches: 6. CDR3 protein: CASSGAGGSNTEAFF. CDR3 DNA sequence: TGTGCCAGCAGCGGGGCAGGGGGCTCGAACACTGAAGCTTTCTTT.

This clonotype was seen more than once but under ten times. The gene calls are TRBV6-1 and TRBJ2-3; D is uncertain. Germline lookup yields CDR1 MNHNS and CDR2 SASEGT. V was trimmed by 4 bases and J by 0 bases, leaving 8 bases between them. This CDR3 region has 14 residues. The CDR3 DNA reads TGTGCCAGCAGTGTGGTTGGGAGCACAGATACGCAGTATTTT. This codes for CASSVVGSTDTQYF.

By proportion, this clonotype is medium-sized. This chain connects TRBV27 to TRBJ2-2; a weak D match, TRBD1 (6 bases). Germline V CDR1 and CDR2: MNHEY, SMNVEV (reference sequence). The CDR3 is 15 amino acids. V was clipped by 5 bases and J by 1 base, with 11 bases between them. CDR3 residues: CASSRGQLNTGELFF. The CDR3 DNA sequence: TGTGCCAGCAGTCGAGGACAGCTGAACACCGGGGAGCTGTTTTTT.

The CDR3 coding sequence is TGTGCCAGCAGCTTACGGACAGGGCTTACCTACGAGCAGTACTTC. It yields the protein CASSLRTGLTYEQYF. The chain joins TRBV5-8 to TRBJ2-5, with 8 bases aligning to TRBD1. The DNA end is more similar to TRBJ2-7, so the J call may be wrong. In germline, CDR1 is SGHTS, CDR2 YDEGEE. The CDR3 sequence is 15 residues long.

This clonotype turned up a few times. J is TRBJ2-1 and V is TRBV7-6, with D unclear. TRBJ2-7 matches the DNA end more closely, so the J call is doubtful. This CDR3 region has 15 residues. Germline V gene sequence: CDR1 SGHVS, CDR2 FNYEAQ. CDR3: CASSLGTPSSYEQYF. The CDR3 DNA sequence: TGTGCCAGCAGCTTAGGGACCCCTAGCTCCTACGAGCAGTACTTC.

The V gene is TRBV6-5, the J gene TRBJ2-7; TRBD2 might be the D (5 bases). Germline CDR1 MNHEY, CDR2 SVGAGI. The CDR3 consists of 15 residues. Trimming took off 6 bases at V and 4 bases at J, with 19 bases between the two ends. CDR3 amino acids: CASRVLGGSLYEQYF. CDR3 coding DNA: TGTGCCAGCAGAGTGTTGGGTGGGAGCTTATACGAGCAGTACTTC.

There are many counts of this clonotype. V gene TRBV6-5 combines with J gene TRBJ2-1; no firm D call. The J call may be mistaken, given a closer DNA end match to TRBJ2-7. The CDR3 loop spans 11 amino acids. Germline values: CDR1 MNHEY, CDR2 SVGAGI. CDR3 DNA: TGTGCCAGCAGTTACTCGGGGGAGCAGTACTTC. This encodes CASSYSGEQYF.

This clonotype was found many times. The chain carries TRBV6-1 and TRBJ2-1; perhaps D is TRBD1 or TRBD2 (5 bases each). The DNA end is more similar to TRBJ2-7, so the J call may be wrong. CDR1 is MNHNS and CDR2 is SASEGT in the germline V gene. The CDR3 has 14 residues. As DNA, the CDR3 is TGTGCCAGCAGCAGGGAGTCCCAAAACTACGAGCAGTACTTC. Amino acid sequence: CASSRESQNYEQYF.

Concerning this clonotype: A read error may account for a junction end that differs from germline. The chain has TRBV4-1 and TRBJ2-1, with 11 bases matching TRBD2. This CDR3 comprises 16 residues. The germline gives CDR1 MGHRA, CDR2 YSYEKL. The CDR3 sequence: CASSRGLADSSYEQFF. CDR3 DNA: TGTGCCAGCAGCAGGGGACTAGCGGACAGCTCCTACGAGCAGTTCTTC.